This TCR beta chain was sequenced in a study of shared clonotypes between healthy human individuals. The naive CD8 population came from CD45RO-negative cells selected for CCR7, without terminally differentiated effector memory CD45RA+ cells. Study findings and constraints: Among a handful of donors, approximately 4.6% of naive CD4 clonotypes were found in common. Rarefaction curves obtained for sorted subsets showed sequencing incomplete despite large depth.

The input for sorted-subset replicate PCRs was around 0.2 ug DNA, some 30,000 T cell genomes. The data were produced by immunoSEQ multiplex PCR, yet TCRdb's version contains in-frame clones alone and is incomplete. The table shows roughly 590,000 clones, with about 95% occurring only once. Comments on this clone: Its target is unknown.

The V gene's germline CDR1 is SGDLS and CDR2 YYNGEE. The V and J ends lost 3 bases and 0 bases respectively, with 10 bases between them. This CDR3 spans 14 amino acids. The sequencing input was naive CD8+ T cells sorted from blood. This TCR came from a woman in her twenties or thirties in good health. V and J are TRBV9 and TRBJ2-7, with D uncertain. CDR3 in DNA: TGTGCCAGCAGCGAGGACGGTGACTCCTACGAGCAGTACTTC. Amino acids: CASSEDGDSYEQYF.